One sample yielded the 10 T cell receptor beta chains listed below, sequenced in a study of cytomegalovirus exposure and HLA in healthy donors. 60 Vbeta and 13 Jbeta primers were used in PCR. Profiling relied on immunoSEQ multiplex PCR, and the TCRdb table lists in-frame clones only, not all of them. The data contain about 89,000 clones, approximately 76% of them singletons. The sequenced sample was PBMCs. These receptors were collected from a male donor in good health and CMV-seronegative.

The V and J genes are TRBV28 and TRBJ1-1; TRBD1 aligns across 7 bases. The CDR3 is 13 amino acids. From germline, CDR1 is MDHEN and CDR2 SYDVKM. Unmatched junction bases numbered 2, after V lost 2 bases and J lost 5 bases. The CDR3 nucleotides read TGTGCCAGCAGTTTAGAACAGGGGACTGAAGCTTTCTTT. Encoded protein: CASSLEQGTEAFF.

This clone came up a few times. The chain couples TRBV25-1 to TRBJ2-1; 8 bases align to TRBD1. CDR3 size: 15 residues. Germline lookup yields CDR1 MGHDK and CDR2 SYGVNS. V shed 4 bases, J shed 6 bases, and the junction held 8 bases outside the gene matches. The CDR3 here is CASSGRQGRPNEQFF. The CDR3 DNA reads TGTGCCAGCAGTGGGCGACAGGGGCGCCCCAATGAGCAGTTCTTC.

This chain joins TRBV18 and TRBJ2-7, with D tentatively TRBD2 (5 bases). Germline loops: CDR1 KGHSH, CDR2 LQKENI. This CDR3 has 14 residues. With 5 bases removed from V and 1 base from J, the gap between germline ends came to 12 bases. In nucleotides, the CDR3 is TGTGCCAGCTCATCATCCGGGGATTCCTACGAGCAGTACTTC. Residues: CASSSSGDSYEQYF.

This rearrangement joins TRBV5-6 to TRBJ2-5; D might be TRBD2 (5 bases). The J call is doubtful: the DNA matches TRBJ2-7 better. CDR1 SGHDT and CDR2 YYEEEE come from the germline V gene. This CDR3 is built from 15 residues. The CDR3 is CASRNSGSRQHEQYF. CDR3 bases: TGTGCCAGCAGAAACTCGGGGAGCAGGCAGCACGAGCAGTACTTC.

In nucleotides, the CDR3 is TGTGCCAGCACCGCGGACAGTACTGAAGCTTTCTTT. Its protein is CASTADSTEAFF. The V and J genes are TRBV7-2 and TRBJ1-1; maybe TRBD1 (6 bases). Trimming took off 7 bases at V and 5 bases at J, with 11 bases between the two ends. The CDR3 is 12 residues long. From germline, CDR1 is SGHTA and CDR2 FQGNSA.

Worth noting for this clone: Additional DNA sequences in this sample encode the identical CDR3. This chain connects TRBV6-5 to TRBJ1-1; no definite D call. There are 13 residues in the CDR3. Germline V gives CDR1 MNHEY, CDR2 SVGAGI. V was clipped by 2 bases and J by 3 bases, with 7 bases between them. The DNA for the CDR3 is TGTGCCAGCAGTTACCGCGGATACACTGAAGCTTTCTTT. The encoded protein is CASSYRGYTEAFF.

The chain has TRBV7-2 and TRBJ2-5; D ambiguous. This CDR3 region has 14 residues. Trimming stripped 1 base from V and 4 bases from J, with 10 bases between. CDR1 is SGHTA, CDR2 FQGNSA, per germline. CDR3 region: CASSLEFRSETQYF. The CDR3 nucleotides read TGTGCCAGCAGCTTAGAATTTAGATCAGAGACCCAGTACTTC.

The V call is TRBV19, the J call TRBJ2-5; TRBD1 agrees at 10 bases. This CDR3 region has 14 residues. Trimming at V came to 7 bases and at J to 7 bases, leaving 9 bases not matched to a gene. Germline CDR1 and CDR2: LNHDA and SQIVND (reference sequence). The CDR3 region is CASTTTGGGGTQYF. The CDR3 DNA follows: TGTGCCAGTACGACGACAGGGGGCGGGGGGACCCAGTACTTC.

A few counts support this clone. One end of the junction does not line up with germline, which may come from a read error. CDR3 coding DNA: TGTGCCTGGAGTGCCCCACAGGGACGGGATGGCTGCACCTTC. Its protein product is CAWSAPQGRDGCTF. The chain carries TRBV30 and TRBJ1-2; a weak D match, TRBD1 (6 bases). The CDR3 is made up of 14 amino acids. Germline assignment: CDR1 GTSNPN and CDR2 SVGIG (reference sequence). The full variable domain, rest sourced from reference TRBV30 and TRBJ1-2, is SQTIHQWPATLVQPVGSPLSLECTVEGTSNPNLYWYRQAAGRGLQLLFYSVGIGQISSEVPQNLSASRPQDRQFILSSKKLLLSDSGFYLCAWSAPQGRDGCTFGSGTRLTVV.

The chain employs TRBV6-5 and TRBJ1-5, with TRBD1 matching over 7 bases. From germline, CDR1 is MNHEY and CDR2 SVGAGI. The CDR3 has 15 amino acids. V lost 6 bases, J lost 0 bases, and 5 bases stayed unmatched. CDR3 DNA sequence: TGTGCCAGCAGAGTCCGACAGGGTAGCAATCAGCCCCAGCATTTT. Residues: CASRVRQGSNQPQHF.